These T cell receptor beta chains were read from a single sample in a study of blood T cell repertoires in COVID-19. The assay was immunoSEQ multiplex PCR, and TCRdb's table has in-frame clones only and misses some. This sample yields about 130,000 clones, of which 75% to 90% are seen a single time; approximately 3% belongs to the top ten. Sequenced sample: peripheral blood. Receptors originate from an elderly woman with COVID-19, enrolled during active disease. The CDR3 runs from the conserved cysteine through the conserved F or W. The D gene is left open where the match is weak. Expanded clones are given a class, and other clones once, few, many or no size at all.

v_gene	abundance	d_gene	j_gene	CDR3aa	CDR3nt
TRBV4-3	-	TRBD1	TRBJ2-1	CASSLSPGTGREQFF	TGCGCCAGCAGCCTAAGTCCCGGGACAGGGAGGGAGCAGTTCTTC
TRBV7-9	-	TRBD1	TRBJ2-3	CASSFGDRGGTDTQYF	TGTGCCAGCAGCTTCGGAGACAGGGGGGGCACAGATACGCAGTATTTT
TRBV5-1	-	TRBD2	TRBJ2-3	CASSLQGLAGIDTQYF	TGCGCCAGCAGCTTACAGGGACTAGCGGGAATAGATACGCAGTATTTT
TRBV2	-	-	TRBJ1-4	CASSLQGRLNEKLFF	TGTGCCAGCAGTCTTCAGGGGCGGCTCAATGAAAAACTGTTTTTT
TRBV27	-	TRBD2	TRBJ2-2	CASSHGTSGSRIGELFF	TGTGCCAGCAGTCATGGGACTAGCGGGAGTCGGATCGGGGAGCTGTTTTTT
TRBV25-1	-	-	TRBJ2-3	CASSESEYTDTQYF	TGTGCCAGCAGTGAATCGGAGTATACAGATACGCAGTATTTT
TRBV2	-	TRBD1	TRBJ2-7	CASNPGQGSYEQYF	TGTGCCAGCAATCCGGGACAGGGCTCCTACGAGCAGTACTTC
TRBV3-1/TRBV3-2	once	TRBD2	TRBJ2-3	CASSTILAGGADTQYF	TGTGCCAGCAGCACCATACTAGCGGGAGGCGCAGATACGCAGTATTTT
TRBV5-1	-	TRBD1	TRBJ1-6	CASSLDRGYNSPLHF	TGCGCCAGCAGCTTGGACAGGGGCTATAATTCACCCCTCCACTTT
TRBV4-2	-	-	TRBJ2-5	CASSQERFQETQYF	TGTGCCAGCAGCCAAGAACGGTTCCAAGAGACCCAGTACTTC
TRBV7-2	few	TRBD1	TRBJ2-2	CASSLTGEHTGELFF	TGTGCCAGCAGCTTAACAGGGGAGCACACCGGGGAGCTGTTTTTT
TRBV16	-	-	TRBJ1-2	CASSSLSRGYTF	TGTGCCAGCAGCTCCCTCTCGAGGGGCTACACCTTC
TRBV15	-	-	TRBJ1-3	CATSREASSGNTIYF	TGTGCCACCAGCAGAGAGGCCTCCTCTGGAAACACCATATATTTT
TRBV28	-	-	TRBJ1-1	CASSLSYGGYTEAFF	TGTGCCAGCAGTTTATCGTATGGAGGGTACACTGAAGCTTTCTTT
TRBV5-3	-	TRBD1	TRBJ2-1	CARSLWDRTLWEQFF	TGTGCCAGAAGCTTGTGGGACAGGACGCTTTGGGAGCAGTTCTTC
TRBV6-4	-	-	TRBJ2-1	CASSGEQGDEQFF	TGTGCCAGCAGTGGGGAACAGGGCGATGAGCAGTTCTTC
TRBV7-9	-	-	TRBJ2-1	CASSQIAKGGYNEQFF	TGTGCCAGCAGTCAAATCGCCAAAGGGGGTTACAATGAGCAGTTCTTC
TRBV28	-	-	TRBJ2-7	CASRPGQGHEQYF	TGTGCCAGCAGGCCGGGGCAGGGGCACGAGCAGTACTTC
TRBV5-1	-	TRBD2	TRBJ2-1	CASTPRGASGSDEQFF	TGCGCCAGCACCCCACGAGGGGCTAGCGGGAGCGATGAGCAGTTCTTC
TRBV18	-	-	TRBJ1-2	CASSPAGYGYTF	TGTGCCAGCTCACCGGCAGGGTATGGCTACACCTTC
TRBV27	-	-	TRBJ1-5	CASSIRQNYQPQHF	TGTGCCAGCAGTATAAGACAGAATTATCAGCCCCAGCATTTT
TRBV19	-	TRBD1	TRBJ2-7	CASSSLRDSNSYEQYF	TGTGCCAGTAGTTCACTTCGGGACAGCAATAGCTACGAGCAGTACTTC
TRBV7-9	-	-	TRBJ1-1	CASSQGRENTEAFF	TGTGCCAGCAGCCAAGGCAGGGAGAACACTGAAGCTTTCTTT
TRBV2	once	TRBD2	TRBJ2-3	CASLRPGASGSDTQYF	TGTGCCAGCCTTCGACCCGGGGCTAGCGGGAGTGATACGCAGTATTTT
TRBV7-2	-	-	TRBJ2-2	CASSLVQGNTGELFF	TGTGCCAGCAGCTTAGTACAGGGGAACACCGGGGAGCTGTTTTTT
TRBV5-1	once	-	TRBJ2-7	CASSLGGTYEQYF	TGCGCCAGCAGCTTAGGGGGTACCTACGAGCAGTACTTC
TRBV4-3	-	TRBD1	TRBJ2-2	CASSQQPGQTTGELFF	TGCGCCAGCAGCCAACAACCGGGACAGACGACCGGGGAGCTGTTTTTT
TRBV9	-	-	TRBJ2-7	CASSVGGLNYEQYF	TGTGCCAGCAGCGTAGGGGGCCTGAACTACGAGCAGTACTTC
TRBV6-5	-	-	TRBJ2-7	CASSYPGQLGQYF	TGTGCCAGCAGTTACCCCGGACAGCTGGGGCAGTACTTC
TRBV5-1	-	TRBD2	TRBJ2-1	CASTGTSGNYEQFF	TGCGCCAGCACCGGGACTAGCGGGAACTATGAGCAGTTCTTC
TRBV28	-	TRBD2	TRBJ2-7	CASTNRGGVVSEQYF	TGTGCCAGCACCAACCGCGGGGGGGTCGTATCCGAGCAGTACTTC
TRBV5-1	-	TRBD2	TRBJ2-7	CASRPGTSGIYEQYF	TGCGCCAGCAGGCCTGGGACTAGCGGGATCTACGAGCAGTACTTC
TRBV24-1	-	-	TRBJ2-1	CATSSQYNEQFF	TGTGCCACCAGTTCCCAGTACAATGAGCAGTTCTTC
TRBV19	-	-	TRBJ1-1	CASSPNGQRNTEAFF	TGTGCCAGTAGTCCTAACGGACAGAGGAACACTGAAGCTTTCTTT
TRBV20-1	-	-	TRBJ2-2	CSASSLAGELFF	TGCAGTGCTAGTTCCCTCGCCGGGGAGCTGTTTTTT
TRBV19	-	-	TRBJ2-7	CASSEQGHISYEQYF	TGTGCCAGTAGTGAACAGGGTCACATCTCCTACGAGCAGTACTTC
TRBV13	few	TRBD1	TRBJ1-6	CASSLGRGWGQKNSPLHF	TGTGCCAGCAGCTTAGGTAGGGGGTGGGGACAGAAGAATTCACCCCTCCACTTT
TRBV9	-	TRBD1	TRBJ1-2	CASSVGTGGRYGYTF	TGTGCCAGCAGCGTCGGGACAGGGGGCAGATATGGCTACACCTTC
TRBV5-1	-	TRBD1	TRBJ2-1	CASSSGTGTLNEQFF	TGCGCCAGCAGCTCAGGGACAGGAACACTCAATGAGCAGTTCTTC
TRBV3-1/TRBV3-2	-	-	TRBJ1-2	CASSQSGGAGYGYTF	TGTGCCAGCAGCCAATCGGGGGGGGCCGGCTATGGCTACACCTTC
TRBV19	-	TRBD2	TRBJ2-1	CASSPRTSGRNEQFF	TGTGCCAGTAGCCCTCGGACTAGCGGGAGAAATGAGCAGTTCTTC
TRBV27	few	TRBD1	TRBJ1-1	CASSSQGVVTEAFF	TGTGCCAGCAGTTCCCAGGGGGTAGTCACTGAAGCTTTCTTT
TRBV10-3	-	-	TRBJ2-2	CAISGDNRNTGELFF	TGTGCCATCAGTGGGGACAACAGGAACACCGGGGAGCTGTTTTTT
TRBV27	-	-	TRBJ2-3	CASSLFGGGPDTQYF	TGTGCCAGCAGTTTATTTGGGGGAGGACCAGATACGCAGTATTTT
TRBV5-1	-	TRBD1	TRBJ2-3	CASGTATSTDTQYF	TGCGCCAGCGGGACAGCTACTAGCACAGATACGCAGTATTTT
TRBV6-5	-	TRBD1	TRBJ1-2	CASTRDSSYGYTF	TGTGCCAGCACCAGGGACAGCAGCTATGGCTACACCTTC
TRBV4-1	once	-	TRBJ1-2	CASSQDAAGGNYGYTF	TGCGCCAGCAGCCAAGATGCCGCAGGTGGGAACTATGGCTACACCTTC
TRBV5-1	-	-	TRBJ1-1	CASSWGVENTEAFF	TGCGCCAGCAGTTGGGGGGTAGAGAACACTGAAGCTTTCTTT
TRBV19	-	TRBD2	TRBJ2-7	CASSETSGRDEQYF	TGTGCCAGTAGTGAGACTAGCGGGAGGGACGAGCAGTACTTC
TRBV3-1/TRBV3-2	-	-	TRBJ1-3	CASSQEGVSGNTIYF	TGTGCCAGCAGCCAAGAAGGGGTCTCCGGAAACACCATATATTTT
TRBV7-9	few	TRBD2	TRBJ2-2	CASTKIAGGPGGELFF	TGTGCCAGCACCAAAATAGCGGGAGGGCCTGGCGGGGAGCTGTTTTTT